This TCR beta chain is drawn from a study of cytomegalovirus exposure and HLA in healthy donors. Broader study findings: What TCR beta sequences reportedly achieved was accurate prediction of HLA-A and HLA-B alleles in most subjects. A later analysis appeared to link common viral pathogens to several of the most significant clusters. Confirmation in vitro established that a few CMV-associated chains were specific for CMV antigens. What was likely a sequencing artifact was a cluster of highly shared sequence variants.

V lost 4 bases to trimming and J lost 4 bases; unmatched junction nucleotides: 8. CDR1 and CDR2 from the germline V gene are MDHEN and SYDVKM. This CDR3 region has 15 residues. Primers for the PCR totalled 60 Vbeta and 13 Jbeta. The method was immunoSEQ multiplex PCR; TCRdb's version includes in-frame clones alone and lacks a portion of them. The sample comprises under 200,000 clones, just under 80% of which are singletons, and around 3.1% rests with the top ten. Of note for this clone: The antigen remains undetermined.

Source material: PBMCs. The sequence derives from a woman in her forties or fifties in good health and CMV-seropositive. The chain combines TRBV28 with TRBJ2-7; TRBD1 aligns across 9 bases. The CDR3 loop is CASSSPGTGLYEQYF. The CDR3 coding sequence is TGTGCCAGCAGTTCCCCCGGGACAGGGTTATACGAGCAGTACTTC.